By frequency, the clone carrying this T cell receptor (beta chain) is medium-sized. TRB was amplified from approximately 250 ng of peripheral blood genomic DNA per sample. CDR1 and CDR2 from the germline V gene are SGHDN and FVKESK. The CDR3 spans 16 residues. This entry comes from a study of T cell clusters in autoimmune cytopenias. One tube held mixed TRB-A and TRB-B primer pools for touch-down PCR. One entry per CDR3 protein, without DNA, is what TCRdb gives after re-calling the multiplex PCR reads. This sample contains some 4,300 distinct CDR3 sequences. Another study also made use of these data, one on T cell repertoires in aging, cancer and after chemotherapy. That paper adds: Age-matched healthy donors had significantly more diverse, less clonal blood TCR repertoires than untreated cancer patients.

Sequences were obtained from peripheral blood. The rearrangement joins TRBV14 to TRBJ2-6; TCRdb indicates TRBD1, and absent DNA this call remains unverified. The clonotype originates from a human donor in good health. CDR3 residues: CASSQNRGYGANVLTF. Drawing the rest from reference TRBV14 and TRBJ2-6, the complete variable domain is EAGVTQFPSHSVIEKGQTVTLRCDPISGHDNLYWYRRVMGKEIKFLLHFVKESKQDESGMPNNRFLAERTGGTYSTLKVQPAELEDSGVYFCASSQNRGYGANVLTFGAGSRLTVL.